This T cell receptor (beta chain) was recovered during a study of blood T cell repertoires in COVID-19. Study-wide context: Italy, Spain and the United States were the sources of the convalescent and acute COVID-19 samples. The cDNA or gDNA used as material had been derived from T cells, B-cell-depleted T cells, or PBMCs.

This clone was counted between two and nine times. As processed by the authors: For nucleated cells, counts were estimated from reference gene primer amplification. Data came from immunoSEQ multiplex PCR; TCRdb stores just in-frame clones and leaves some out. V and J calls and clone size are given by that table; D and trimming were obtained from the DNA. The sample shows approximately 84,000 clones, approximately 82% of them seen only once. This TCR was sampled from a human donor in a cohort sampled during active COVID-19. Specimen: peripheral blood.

Here the CDR3 DNA reads TGTGCCAGCAGCCCCTTGGGGGAGGGCCCCTACGAGCAGTACTTC. It is translated as CASSPLGEGPYEQYF. The chain couples TRBV5-5 to TRBJ2-7; 7 nucleotides align to TRBD2. V lost 4 bases, J lost 2 bases, and 9 bases stayed unmatched. This CDR3 has 15 residues. The germline V gene encodes CDR1 SGHKS and CDR2 YYEKEE (reference sequence).